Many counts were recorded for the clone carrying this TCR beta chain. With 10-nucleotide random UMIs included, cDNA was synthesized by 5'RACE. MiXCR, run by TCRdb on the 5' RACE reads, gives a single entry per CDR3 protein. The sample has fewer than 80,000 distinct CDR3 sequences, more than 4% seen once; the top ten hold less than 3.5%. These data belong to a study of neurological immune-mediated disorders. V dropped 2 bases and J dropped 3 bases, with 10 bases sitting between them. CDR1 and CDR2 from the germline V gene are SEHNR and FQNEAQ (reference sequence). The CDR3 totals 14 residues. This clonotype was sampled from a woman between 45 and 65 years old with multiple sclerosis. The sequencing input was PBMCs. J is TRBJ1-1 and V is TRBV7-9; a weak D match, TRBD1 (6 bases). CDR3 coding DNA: TGTGCCAGCAGCTTACGTCCAGGGGACACTGAAGCTTTCTTT. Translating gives CASSLRPGDTEAFF.